This T cell receptor (beta chain) derives from a study of cytotoxic CD8 clonotypes in ibrutinib-treated CLL. Study-wide background: On average, over 80,000 productive rearrangements and approximately 250,000 productive templates per sample.

Study-level points and caveats: The clonality rise at ibrutinib response reflected private clonotype expansion.

The CDR3 runs to 16 residues. Trimming cost V 0 bases and J 3 bases; bases outside gene matches: 5. Germline-derived CDR1 and CDR2 are LGHNA and YNFKEQ. The method was immunoSEQ multiplex PCR; TCRdb's version includes in-frame clones alone and lacks a portion of them. In the table there are some 130,000 clones, roughly 84% of which are singletons. With regard to this clone: The antigen is undetermined.

This material consisted of PBMCs, taken after 24 months of ibrutinib treatment. The chain combines TRBV4-2 with TRBJ2-7, with 10 bases identical to TRBD1. This TCR came from a human donor with chronic lymphocytic leukemia. The CDR3 sequence is CASSQELGQGGYEQYF. The CDR3 coding sequence is TGTGCCAGCAGCCAAGAGTTAGGACAGGGGGGCTACGAGCAGTACTTC.